This entry is about one TCR beta chain. Its target is unknown. This CDR3 spans 13 amino acids. The V gene's germline CDR1 is MDHEN and CDR2 SYDVKM. The ends were cut back, 1 base at V and 7 bases at J, with 10 bases in the middle. The data belong to a study of a mutant IDH1 vaccine in newly diagnosed glioma. Data came from immunoSEQ multiplex PCR; TCRdb stores just in-frame clones and leaves some out. The repertoire holds about 60,000 clones, with approximately 87% as singletons. Stated time point: week 23, last vaccination. What each vaccine dose contained was 300 ug of mutant IDH1 20-mer peptide, accompanied by topical imiquimod.

This clonotype was obtained from a man aged 18 to 29 with glioma. The chain has TRBV28 and TRBJ1-2, with a weak D call TRBD1 (5 bases). The sequencing here drew on PBMCs, taken from a glioma patient whose treatment included an IDH1 peptide vaccine. The CDR3 region has the DNA TGTGCCAGCAGTTTATCAGGGTTCGGTGGCTACACCTTC. It specifies CASSLSGFGGYTF.